The next 8 T cell receptor beta chains were all read from a single sample in a study of T cell repertoires in cytomegalovirus infection. TCRdb reprocessed the reads via MiXCR and lists one record per CDR3 protein. The data contain hundreds of thousands of distinct CDR3 sequences, around 31% of them singletons. These receptors' targets are unknown. Sequenced here: cultured CD8+ T cells from PBMCs, sampled from culture after CMV antigen stimulation. The receptors stem from a human donor in good health (CMV status not recorded). Some clones in this sample may be carry-over from other donors' samples.

This clonotype appeared a few times. The genes are TRBV7-2 and TRBJ2-1, with TRBD2 identical over 7 bases. The junction had 5 bases not matched to a gene; V was cut back by 1 base and J by 2 bases. Germline values: CDR1 SGHTA, CDR2 FQGNSA. The CDR3 sequence is 16 residues long. CDR3 loop: CASSLEWAGAYNEQFF. The CDR3 coding sequence is TGTGCCAGCAGCTTAGAGTGGGCGGGGGCCTACAATGAGCAGTTCTTC.

This clonotype was detected only a few times. This sequence joins TRBV12-3 or TRBV12-4 and TRBJ1-5; D ambiguous. The V gene lost 6 bases and the J gene lost 0 bases, with 12 bases spanning the gap. The CDR3 has 15 residues. CDR3 sequence (DNA): TGTGCCAGCAGCCGTCTCGGGGATAGCAATCAGCCCCAGCATTTT. It is translated as CASSRLGDSNQPQHF.

This sequence joins TRBV15 and TRBJ1-6; D not resolved. The CDR3 covers 16 residues. V was cut by 0 bases and J by 4 bases, with 10 bases left in between. The V gene's germline CDR1 is LNHNV and CDR2 YYDKDF (reference sequence). The CDR3 is CATSRDIWQYNSPLHF. The CDR3 DNA sequence: TGTGCCACCAGCAGAGATATCTGGCAATATAATTCACCCCTCCACTTT.

In this sample, this clonotype turned up once. This chain connects TRBV7-6 to TRBJ2-1, with D perhaps matching TRBD1 or TRBD2 (6 bases each). Germline lookup yields CDR1 SGHVS and CDR2 FNYEAQ. Trimming shortened V by 7 bases and J by 6 bases, and 22 bases separated the two germline ends. The CDR3 is 16 amino acids. The CDR3 spells CASNNTGTRRGNEQFF. The DNA for the CDR3 is TGTGCCAGCAACAATACCGGGACACGGAGGGGCAATGAGCAGTTCTTC.

The table lists this clonotype with a few counts. This sequence joins TRBV2 and TRBJ2-1; 11 bases fit TRBD2. The V segment lost 7 bases and the J segment 2 bases; nucleotides outside the gene matches: 7. The CDR3 spans 16 residues. Germline-derived CDR1 and CDR2 are SNHLY and FYNNEI. CDR3 region: CASKVIAGGAYNEQFF. In nucleotides, the CDR3 is TGTGCCAGCAAAGTAATAGCGGGGGGGGCCTACAATGAGCAGTTCTTC.

This sequence joins TRBV5-6 and TRBJ2-7; D remains ambiguous. V was pared by 2 bases and J by 0 bases, with 6 bases between. CDR1 and CDR2 (germline): SGHDT, YYEEEE. The CDR3 contains 13 residues. As DNA, the CDR3 is TGTGCCAGCAGCTTTGATCCCTCCTACGAGCAGTACTTC. This sequence encodes CASSFDPSYEQYF.

This clonotype occurred a few times. This chain uses TRBV11-1 with TRBJ1-2, with a weak D call TRBD1 (6 bases). V lost 6 bases, J lost 0 bases, and 14 bases lay in between. Per the germline V gene, CDR1 is SGHAT and CDR2 is FQDESV (reference sequence). The length of the CDR3 is 15 residues. The CDR3 reads CASSHSGAANYGYTF. The CDR3 DNA sequence: TGTGCCAGCAGTCACTCGGGGGCAGCTAACTATGGCTACACCTTC.

The chain uses TRBV4-1 and TRBJ2-7; weak D call: TRBD1 (7 bases). The germline V and J ends were trimmed by 1 base and 4 bases, with 14 bases remaining between them. Germline V CDR1 and CDR2: MGHRA, YSYEKL. This CDR3 region has 15 residues. The CDR3 spells CASSQVIAGGYEQYF. In nucleotides, the CDR3 is TGCGCCAGCAGCCAAGTTATTGCAGGGGGGTACGAGCAGTACTTC.